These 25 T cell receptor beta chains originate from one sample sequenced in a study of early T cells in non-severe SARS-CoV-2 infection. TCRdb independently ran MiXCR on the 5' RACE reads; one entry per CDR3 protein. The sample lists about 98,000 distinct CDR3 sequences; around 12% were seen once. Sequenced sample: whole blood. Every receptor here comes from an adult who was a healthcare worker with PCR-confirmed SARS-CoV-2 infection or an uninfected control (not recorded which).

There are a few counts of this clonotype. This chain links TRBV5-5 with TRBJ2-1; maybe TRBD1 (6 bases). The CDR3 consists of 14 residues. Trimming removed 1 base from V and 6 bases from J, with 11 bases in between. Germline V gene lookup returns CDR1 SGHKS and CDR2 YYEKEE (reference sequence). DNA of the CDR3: TGTGCCAGCAGCTTGTGGACAGATCCCAATGAGCAGTTCTTC. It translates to CASSLWTDPNEQFF.

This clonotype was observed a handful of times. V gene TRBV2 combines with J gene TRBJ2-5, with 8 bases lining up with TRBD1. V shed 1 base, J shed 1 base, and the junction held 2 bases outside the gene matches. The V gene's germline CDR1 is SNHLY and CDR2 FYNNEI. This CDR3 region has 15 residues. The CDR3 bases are TGTGCCAGCAGTGAAGAGGGGACAGGCCAAGAGACCCAGTACTTC. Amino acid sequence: CASSEEGTGQETQYF.

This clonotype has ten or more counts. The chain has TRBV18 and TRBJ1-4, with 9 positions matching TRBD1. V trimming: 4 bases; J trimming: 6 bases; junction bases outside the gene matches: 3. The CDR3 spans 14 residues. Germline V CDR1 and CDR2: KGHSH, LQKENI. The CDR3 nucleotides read TGTGCCAGCTCACGGAGACAGGGGGATGAAAAACTGTTTTTT. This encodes CASSRRQGDEKLFF.

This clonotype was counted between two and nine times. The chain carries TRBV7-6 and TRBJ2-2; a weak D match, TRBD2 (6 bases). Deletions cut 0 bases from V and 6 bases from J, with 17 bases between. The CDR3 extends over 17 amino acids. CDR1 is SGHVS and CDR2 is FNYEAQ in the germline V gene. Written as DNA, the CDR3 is TGTGCCAGCAGCTTAGCAGGAGGGCGCCCCCGGCCCGGGGAGCTGTTTTTT. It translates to CASSLAGGRPRPGELFF. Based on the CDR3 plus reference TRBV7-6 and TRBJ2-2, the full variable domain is GAGVSQSPRYKVTKRGQDVALRCDPISGHVSLYWYRQALGQGPEFLTYFNYEAQQDKSGLPNDRFSAERPEGSISTLTIQRTEQRDSAMYRCASSLAGGRPRPGELFFGEGSRLTVL.

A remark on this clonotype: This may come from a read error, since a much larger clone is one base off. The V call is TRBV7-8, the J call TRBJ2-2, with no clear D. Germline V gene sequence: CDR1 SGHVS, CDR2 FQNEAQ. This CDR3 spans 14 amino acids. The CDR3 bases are TGTGCCATCAGCTTAGAAGGGAACACCGGGGAGCTGTTTTTT. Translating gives CAISLEGNTGELFF.

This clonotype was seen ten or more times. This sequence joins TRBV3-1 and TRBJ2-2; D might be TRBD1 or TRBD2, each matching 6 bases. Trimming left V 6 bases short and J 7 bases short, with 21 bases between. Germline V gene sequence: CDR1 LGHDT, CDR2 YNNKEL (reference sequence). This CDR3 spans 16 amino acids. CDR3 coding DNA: TGTGCCAGCAGGAAAGCGCAACAGGGAGGATTCGGGGAGCTGTTTTTT. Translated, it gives CASRKAQQGGFGELFF. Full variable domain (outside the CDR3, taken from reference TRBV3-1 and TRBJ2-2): DTAVSQTPKYLVTQMGNDKSIKCEQNLGHDTMYWYKQDSKKFLKIMFSYNNKELIINETVPNRFSPKSPDKAHLNLHINSLELGDSAVYFCASRKAQQGGFGELFFGEGSRLTVL.

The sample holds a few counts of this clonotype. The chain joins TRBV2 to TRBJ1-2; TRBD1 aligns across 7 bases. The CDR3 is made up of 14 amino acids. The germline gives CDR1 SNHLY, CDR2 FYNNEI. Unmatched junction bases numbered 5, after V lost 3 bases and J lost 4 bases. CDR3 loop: CASSDRGDSYGYTF. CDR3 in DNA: TGTGCCAGCAGTGACAGGGGGGATAGCTATGGCTACACCTTC.

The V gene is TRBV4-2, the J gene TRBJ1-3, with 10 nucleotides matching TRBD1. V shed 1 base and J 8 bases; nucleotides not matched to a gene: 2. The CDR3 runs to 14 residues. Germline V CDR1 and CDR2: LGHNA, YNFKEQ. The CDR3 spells CASSQGQGADTIYF. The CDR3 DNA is TGTGCCAGCAGCCAAGGACAGGGGGCTGACACCATATATTTT.

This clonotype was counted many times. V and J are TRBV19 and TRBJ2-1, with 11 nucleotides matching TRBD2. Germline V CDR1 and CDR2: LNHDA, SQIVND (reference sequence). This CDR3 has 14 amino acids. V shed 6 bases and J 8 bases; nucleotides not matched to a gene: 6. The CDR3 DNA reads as TGTGCCAGTAGGGAGACTAGCGGGGCTGATGAGCAGTTCTTC. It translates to CASRETSGADEQFF.

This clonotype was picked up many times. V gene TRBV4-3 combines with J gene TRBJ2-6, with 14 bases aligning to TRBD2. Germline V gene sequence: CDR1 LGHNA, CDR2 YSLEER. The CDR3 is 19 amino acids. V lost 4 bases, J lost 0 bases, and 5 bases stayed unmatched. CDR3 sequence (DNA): TGCGCCAGCAGCCCCGGACTAGCGGGAGGCGCCTCTGGGGCCAACGTCCTGACTTTC. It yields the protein CASSPGLAGGASGANVLTF.

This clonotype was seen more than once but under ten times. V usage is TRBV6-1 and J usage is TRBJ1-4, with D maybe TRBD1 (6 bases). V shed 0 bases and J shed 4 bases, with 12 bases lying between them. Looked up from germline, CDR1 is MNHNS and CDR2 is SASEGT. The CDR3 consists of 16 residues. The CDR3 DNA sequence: TGTGCCAGCAGTGAAGCAATTGAGGGGGGTAATGAAAAACTGTTTTTT. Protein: CASSEAIEGGNEKLFF.

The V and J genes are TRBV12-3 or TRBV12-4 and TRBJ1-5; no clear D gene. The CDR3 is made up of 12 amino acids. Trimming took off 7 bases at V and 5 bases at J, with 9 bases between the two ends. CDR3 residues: CASTGNYQPQHF. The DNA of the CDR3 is TGTGCCAGCACCGGGAACTATCAGCCCCAGCATTTT.

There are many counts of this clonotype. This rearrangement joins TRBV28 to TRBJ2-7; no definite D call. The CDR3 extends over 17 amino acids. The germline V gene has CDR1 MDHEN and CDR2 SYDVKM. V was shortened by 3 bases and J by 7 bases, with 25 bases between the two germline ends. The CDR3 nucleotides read TGTGCCAGCAGTTTGGAGCCACGGGCAGGAGCATTGAGGGAGCAGTACTTC. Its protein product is CASSLEPRAGALREQYF.

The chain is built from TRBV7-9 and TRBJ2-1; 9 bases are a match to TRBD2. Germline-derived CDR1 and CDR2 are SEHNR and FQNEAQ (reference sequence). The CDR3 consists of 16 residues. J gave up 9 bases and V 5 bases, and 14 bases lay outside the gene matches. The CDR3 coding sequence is TGTGCCAGCAGCCCTCCGGGACTAGCCCTTGGAGGTGAGCAGTTCTTC. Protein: CASSPPGLALGGEQFF.

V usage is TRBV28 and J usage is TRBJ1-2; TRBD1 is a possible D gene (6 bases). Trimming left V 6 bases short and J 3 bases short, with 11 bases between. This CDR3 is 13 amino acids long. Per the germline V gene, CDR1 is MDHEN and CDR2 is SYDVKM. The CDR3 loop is CASSKTGYYGYTF. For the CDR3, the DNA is TGTGCCAGCAGCAAAACAGGGTACTATGGCTACACCTTC.

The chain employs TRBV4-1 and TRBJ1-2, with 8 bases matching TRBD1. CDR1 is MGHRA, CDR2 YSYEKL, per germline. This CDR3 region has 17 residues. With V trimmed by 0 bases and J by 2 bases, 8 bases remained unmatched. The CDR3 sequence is CASSQETGTGWNYGYTF. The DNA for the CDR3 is TGCGCCAGCAGCCAAGAGACAGGGACAGGTTGGAACTATGGCTACACCTTC.

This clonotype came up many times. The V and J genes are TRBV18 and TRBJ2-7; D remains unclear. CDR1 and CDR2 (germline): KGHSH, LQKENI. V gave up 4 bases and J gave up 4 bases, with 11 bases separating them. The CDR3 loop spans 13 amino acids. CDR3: CASSLASLYEQYF. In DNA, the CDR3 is TGTGCCAGCTCACTGGCGAGTTTATACGAGCAGTACTTC.

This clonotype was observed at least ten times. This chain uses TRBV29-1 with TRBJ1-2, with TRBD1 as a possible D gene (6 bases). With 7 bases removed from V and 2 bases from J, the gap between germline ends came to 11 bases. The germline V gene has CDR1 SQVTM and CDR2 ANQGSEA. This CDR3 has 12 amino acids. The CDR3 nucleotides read TGCAGCGGTGGAGGACAGAACTATGGCTACACCTTC. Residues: CSGGGQNYGYTF.

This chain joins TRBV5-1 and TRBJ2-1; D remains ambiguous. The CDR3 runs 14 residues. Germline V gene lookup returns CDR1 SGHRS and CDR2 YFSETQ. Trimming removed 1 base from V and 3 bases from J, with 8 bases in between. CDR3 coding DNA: TGCGCCAGCAGCTTGACGGACCACTACAATGAGCAGTTCTTC. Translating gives CASSLTDHYNEQFF.

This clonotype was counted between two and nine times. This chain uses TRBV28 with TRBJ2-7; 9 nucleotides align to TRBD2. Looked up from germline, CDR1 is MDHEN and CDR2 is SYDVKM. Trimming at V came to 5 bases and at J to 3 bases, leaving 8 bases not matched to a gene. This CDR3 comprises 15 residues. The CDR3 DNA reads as TGTGCCAGCAGTCTTCGCGGGAGGGCCCTCTACGAGCAGTACTTC. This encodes CASSLRGRALYEQYF.

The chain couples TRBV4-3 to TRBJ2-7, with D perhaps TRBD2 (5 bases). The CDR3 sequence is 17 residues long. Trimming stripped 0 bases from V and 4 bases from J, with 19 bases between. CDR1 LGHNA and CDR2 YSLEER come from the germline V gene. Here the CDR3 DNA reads TGCGCCAGCAGCCAAGATCTCGAAGTGGGAGTGAGTTACGAGCAGTACTTC. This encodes CASSQDLEVGVSYEQYF.

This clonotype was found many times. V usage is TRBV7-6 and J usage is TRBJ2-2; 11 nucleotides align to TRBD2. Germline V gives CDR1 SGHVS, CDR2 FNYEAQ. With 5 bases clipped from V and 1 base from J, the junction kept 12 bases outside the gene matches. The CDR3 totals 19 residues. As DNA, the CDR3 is TGTGCCAGCAGCCCACCCCGACTAGCGGGGACACTGAACACCGGGGAGCTGTTTTTT. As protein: CASSPPRLAGTLNTGELFF. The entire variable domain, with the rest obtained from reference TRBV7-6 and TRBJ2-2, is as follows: GAGVSQSPRYKVTKRGQDVALRCDPISGHVSLYWYRQALGQGPEFLTYFNYEAQQDKSGLPNDRFSAERPEGSISTLTIQRTEQRDSAMYRCASSPPRLAGTLNTGELFFGEGSRLTVL.

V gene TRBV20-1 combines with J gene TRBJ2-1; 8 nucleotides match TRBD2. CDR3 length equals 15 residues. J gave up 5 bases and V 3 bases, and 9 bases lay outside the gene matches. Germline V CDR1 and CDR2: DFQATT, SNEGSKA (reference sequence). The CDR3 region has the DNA TGCAGTGCTAGGCGCCCTTTGACTAGCGACAATGAGCAGTTCTTC. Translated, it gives CSARRPLTSDNEQFF.

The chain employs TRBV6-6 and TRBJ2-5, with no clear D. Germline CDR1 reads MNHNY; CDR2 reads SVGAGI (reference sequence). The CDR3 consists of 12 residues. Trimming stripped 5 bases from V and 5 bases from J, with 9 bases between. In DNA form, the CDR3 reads TGTGCCAGCAGTGCACGCGTGGAGACCCAGTACTTC. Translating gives CASSARVETQYF.

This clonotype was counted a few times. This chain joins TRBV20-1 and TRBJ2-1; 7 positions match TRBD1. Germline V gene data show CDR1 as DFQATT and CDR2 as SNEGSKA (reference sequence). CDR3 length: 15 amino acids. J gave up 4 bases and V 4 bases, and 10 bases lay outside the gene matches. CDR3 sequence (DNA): TGCAGTGCTAAAGGATCGACAGGGCTTTACAATGAGCAGTTCTTC. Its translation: CSAKGSTGLYNEQFF.